This TCR beta chain derives from a study of T-cell reconstitution after alpha-beta-depleted transplantation in children. Germline V gene lookup returns CDR1 LNHDA and CDR2 SQIVND (reference sequence). This CDR3 contains 15 residues. Between the trimmed V and J ends, which lost 7 bases and 8 bases, there was a span of 23 bases. This clonotype has only a few counts. A library of TCRbeta sequences, prepared with unique molecular identifiers, was generated. Using its own MiXCR run on the PCR reads, TCRdb lists one record per CDR3 protein. The sample shows hundreds of thousands of distinct CDR3 sequences, around 14% of them seen only once.

The chain employs TRBV19 and TRBJ1-2; D perhaps matches TRBD1 (5 bases). This sequence was found in a girl aged 2-10 years with congenital amegakaryocytic thrombocytopenia, due to receive a stem cell transplant. The sample consisted of PBMCs, taken before TCRalphabeta/CD19-depleted stem cell transplant. The CDR3 DNA sequence: TGTGCCAGTAACCCGAGGGGACTGCAAGTTGGCGGCTACACCTTC. This encodes CASNPRGLQVGGYTF.